The 11 T cell receptor beta chains listed next were all sequenced from one sample in a study of blood T cell repertoires in COVID-19. Method: immunoSEQ multiplex PCR; TCRdb's copy keeps in-frame clones and lacks some. The sample has around 65,000 clones, roughly 80% seen once. Sequencing used peripheral blood. These receptors were obtained from a man older than 75 with active COVID-19.

The J gene is TRBJ1-2, the V gene TRBV6-1; 9 bases fit TRBD1. Trimming took 2 bases from V and 8 from J; bases not matched to a gene: 9. Germline values: CDR1 MNHNS, CDR2 SASEGT. The CDR3 extends over 15 amino acids. CDR3 protein: CASSELNRGRRGYTF. The CDR3, as DNA: TGTGCCAGCAGTGAATTGAACAGGGGGCGTCGGGGCTACACCTTC.

The chain links TRBV5-4 to TRBJ2-2; D not certain. The V end lost 4 bases, the J end lost 0 bases, and 13 bases lay between the germline ends. CDR1 SGHNT and CDR2 YYREEE come from the germline V gene (reference sequence). This CDR3 region has 16 residues. The CDR3 here is CASSMGSRANTGELFF. The DNA for the CDR3 is TGTGCCAGCAGCATGGGCTCCCGGGCGAACACCGGGGAGCTGTTTTTT.

This clone turned up a few times. The chain links TRBV6-1 to TRBJ2-6, with D perhaps matching TRBD1 (6 bases). This CDR3 has 17 residues. V was pared by 3 bases and J by 0 bases, with 12 bases between. Looked up from germline, CDR1 is MNHNS and CDR2 is SASEGT. CDR3 region: CASSESQTGSGANVLTF. CDR3 in DNA: TGTGCCAGCAGTGAGTCCCAGACAGGCTCTGGGGCCAACGTCCTGACTTTC.

The sample holds many counts of this clone. J is TRBJ2-1 and V is TRBV9; a possible D gene is TRBD1 (6 bases). The CDR3 has 16 amino acids. The germline V gene encodes CDR1 SGDLS and CDR2 YYNGEE. The V and J ends lost 1 base and 1 base respectively, with 12 bases between them. The CDR3 DNA reads TGTGCCAGCAGCGTAATCGAGGGGGAGTCCTACAATGAGCAGTTCTTC. Its translation is CASSVIEGESYNEQFF.

The V gene is TRBV24-1, the J gene TRBJ2-3; the D gene is possibly TRBD1 (5 bases). The length of the CDR3 is 13 residues. Germline V gives CDR1 KGHDR, CDR2 SFDVKD. V lost 4 bases, J lost 5 bases, and 9 bases lay in between. The CDR3 DNA reads TGTGCCACCAGTGAGCCAGGGTTAGATACGCAGTATTTT. Protein sequence: CATSEPGLDTQYF.

V usage is TRBV2 and J usage is TRBJ1-4; TRBD1 is a possible D gene (5 bases). Germline assignment: CDR1 SNHLY and CDR2 FYNNEI. With 6 bases removed from V and 5 bases from J, the gap between germline ends came to 16 bases. The CDR3 covers 15 residues. Written as DNA, the CDR3 is TGTGCCAGCAGCCCCGGAGGAGGGGACAATGAAAAACTGTTTTTT. This sequence encodes CASSPGGGDNEKLFF.

The V gene is TRBV6-6, the J gene TRBJ2-7; 7 bases map to TRBD1. The CDR3 is 15 residues long. Germline V lookup: CDR1 MNHNY, CDR2 SVGAGI (reference sequence). The trim removed 4 bases at V and 3 bases at J, leaving 9 bases unmatched. The CDR3 loop is CASSFPGTAIYEQYF. The CDR3 DNA reads TGTGCCAGCAGTTTTCCCGGGACAGCTATCTACGAGCAGTACTTC.

V and J are TRBV27 and TRBJ2-3; 12 bases are shared with TRBD1. V shed 0 bases and J 4 bases; nucleotides not matched to a gene: 8. Per germline, CDR1 MNHEY and CDR2 SMNVEV (reference sequence). This CDR3 spans 18 amino acids. This chain's CDR3 is CASSLSPPGQGASDTQYF. The DNA for the CDR3 is TGTGCCAGCAGTTTATCTCCTCCGGGACAGGGGGCGTCAGATACGCAGTATTTT.

The rearrangement links TRBV3-1 (or the pseudogene TRBV3-2) to TRBJ2-2; 8 bases are a match to TRBD2. The CDR3 consists of 17 residues. CDR1 and CDR2 from the germline V gene are LGHDT and YNNKEL (reference sequence). Trimming took 2 bases from V and 2 from J; bases not matched to a gene: 7. Here the CDR3 reads CASSQSRGLGNTGELFF. CDR3 bases: TGTGCCAGCAGCCAATCTAGGGGACTAGGAAACACCGGGGAGCTGTTTTTT.

V gene TRBV30 combines with J gene TRBJ2-7; TRBD1 is a possible D gene (6 bases). The V gene's germline CDR1 is GTSNPN and CDR2 SVGIG (reference sequence). The V end was cut by 1 base, the J end by 3 bases, with 16 bases between. CDR3 length: 15 amino acids. The CDR3 bases are TGTGCCTGGAGTGCAGGGGTTGTGGGGAACTACGAGCAGTACTTC. Its protein product is CAWSAGVVGNYEQYF.

The CDR3 reads CASSPPGQGALYEQYF. The CDR3 region has the DNA TGTGCCAGCTCACCACCTGGACAGGGGGCTTTATACGAGCAGTACTTC. The gene calls are TRBV18 and TRBJ2-7; TRBD1 agrees at 11 bases. This CDR3 comprises 16 residues. V trimming: 0 bases; J trimming: 4 bases; junction bases outside the gene matches: 5. Germline V gene data show CDR1 as KGHSH and CDR2 as LQKENI.